The present TCR beta chain was sequenced within a study of shared clonotypes between healthy human individuals. Study-level points and caveats: The study found about 5% of naive CD4 clonotypes shared across a handful of donors. Rarefaction indicated that sorted-subset sequencing remained incomplete although depth was large.

TCRdb keeps only in-frame clones here, not all; method: immunoSEQ multiplex PCR. The table lists 740,000 or so clones, around four fifths of them singletons. CD45RA-negative memory and CD45RA+ naive subsets were split from the CD4+ cells. Comment on this clone: The antigen remains undetermined.

V lost 1 base to trimming and J lost 6 bases, with 4 bases between them. CDR3 length equals 11 residues. Germline assignment: CDR1 MDHEN and CDR2 SYDVKM. Sequenced material: memory CD4+ T cells sorted from blood. This sample's subset: CD45RA-negative fraction. The gene calls are TRBV28 and TRBJ2-7; D remains ambiguous. The clonotype was recovered from a woman aged 25-40 years in good health. In nucleotides, the CDR3 is TGTGCCAGCAGTTTATTCTCCGAGCAGTACTTC. It translates to CASSLFSEQYF.